This is a list of T cell receptor beta chains from one sample in a study of cytomegalovirus exposure and HLA in healthy donors. TCRdb's copy holds only in-frame clones and misses some; the assay was immunoSEQ multiplex PCR. This table holds about 200,000 clones, over 65% found once. Specimen: PBMCs. The receptors here all came from a man in his forties or fifties in good health and CMV-seronegative. CDR3s include the opening cysteine and the closing phenylalanine or tryptophan. D genes are given only for firm matches. The size field is filled for only some rows; it gives once, few, many or a size class.

CDR3aa	CDR3nt	d_gene	v_gene	j_gene	abundance
CASSLVRGLSYGYTF	TGTGCCAGCAGCTTGGTGCGGGGGCTTAGCTATGGCTACACCTTC	-	TRBV7-2	TRBJ1-2	-
CASSSLASTEAFF	TGTGCCAGTTCGTCACTAGCCAGCACTGAAGCTTTCTTT	-	TRBV19	TRBJ1-1	-
CASSESGRGRSNEQFF	TGCGCCAGCAGTGAGTCCGGCAGGGGTCGATCGAATGAGCAGTTCTTC	-	TRBV10-1	TRBJ2-1	-
CSSSGSRRNEKLFF	TGTTCCAGCAGCGGTTCTAGGCGAAATGAAAAACTGTTTTTT	-	TRBV7-9	TRBJ1-4	once
CASSLRTGGDYGYTF	TGTGCCAGCAGCCTTCGGACAGGGGGGGACTATGGCTACACCTTC	TRBD1	TRBV4-2	TRBJ1-2	-
CASSLLSSGGANEQFF	TGTGCCAGCAGTTTATTGTCAAGCGGGGGGGCGAATGAGCAGTTCTTC	TRBD2	TRBV27	TRBJ2-1	-
CASSSRNEKLFF	TGTGCCAGCAGCTCCAGAAATGAAAAACTGTTTTTT	-	TRBV5-4	TRBJ1-4	-
CASSPPTGRYEQYF	TGTGCCAGCTCACCACCCACAGGGCGATACGAGCAGTACTTC	-	TRBV18	TRBJ2-7	few
CASSEGRNEQYF	TGTGCCAGCAGCGAGGGGAGGAACGAGCAGTACTTC	-	TRBV25-1	TRBJ2-7	few
CASSLGQNTEAFF	TGTGCCAGCAGCTTAGGACAGAACACTGAAGCTTTCTTT	-	TRBV7-9	TRBJ1-1	-
CASSIAPLDSYEQYF	TGTGCCAGTAGTATTGCCCCACTAGACTCCTACGAGCAGTACTTC	-	TRBV19	TRBJ2-7	-
CASSYRGYEQYF	TGTGCCAGCTCATACAGGGGGTACGAGCAGTACTTC	TRBD1	TRBV18	TRBJ2-7	-
CSGKQGNEQFF	TGCAGCGGTAAACAGGGCAATGAGCAGTTCTTC	-	TRBV29-1	TRBJ2-1	-
CASSWGHSAYEQYF	TGTGCCAGCAGCTGGGGACATTCTGCCTACGAGCAGTACTTC	-	TRBV2	TRBJ2-7	-
CASSLGGSNYGYTF	TGTGCCAGCAGCCTAGGGGGCTCTAACTATGGCTACACCTTC	TRBD1	TRBV28	TRBJ1-2	-
CASEGQTDNEQFF	TGTGCCAGCGAGGGACAAACTGACAATGAGCAGTTCTTC	-	TRBV9	TRBJ2-1	-
CASSQDQRQHSGNTIYF	TGCGCCAGCAGCCAAGATCAGAGACAGCACTCTGGAAACACCATATATTTT	-	TRBV4-3	TRBJ1-3	-
CASTARRGGNTEAFF	TGTGCCAGTACTGCCAGGAGGGGAGGGAACACTGAAGCTTTCTTT	-	TRBV19	TRBJ1-1	once
CASSPPTSAETQYF	TGTGCCAGCAGCCCCCCCACTAGCGCGGAGACCCAGTACTTC	TRBD2	TRBV7-9	TRBJ2-5	-
CASRTYWDRGQDHTQYF	TGTGCCAGCAGGACCTATTGGGACAGGGGGCAGGACCATACGCAGTATTTT	TRBD1	TRBV27	TRBJ2-3	once
CASSPVDGQQRNEAFF	TGTGCCAGCAGCCCCGTAGATGGGCAGCAACGAAATGAAGCTTTCTTT	-	TRBV13	TRBJ1-1	-
CSVEAAADIF	TGCAGCGTTGAAGCTGCTGCGGACATCTTC	-	TRBV29-1	TRBJ2-1	-
CASNRAGSYEQYF	TGTGCCAGCAACCGCGCGGGCAGCTACGAGCAGTACTTC	-	TRBV27	TRBJ2-7	-
CARQGVPGSGANVLTF	TGTGCCAGACAGGGAGTACCTGGCTCTGGGGCCAACGTCCTGACTTTC	-	TRBV2	TRBJ2-6	-
CASSLGRAEVNSPLHF	TGTGCCAGCAGCTTAGGGCGGGCAGAAGTTAATTCACCCCTCCACTTT	-	TRBV13	TRBJ1-6	-
CASSSSTGMAGGYTF	TGTGCCAGCAGCTCTTCGACAGGGATGGCCGGTGGCTACACCTTC	TRBD1	TRBV7-9	TRBJ1-2	-
CASTRGVGSAEAFF	TGCGCCAGCACCCGGGGGGTCGGTTCGGCTGAAGCTTTCTTT	-	TRBV5-1	TRBJ1-1	-
CASSYRTAASYNEQFF	TGCGCCAGCAGTTATCGGACAGCGGCCTCCTACAATGAGCAGTTCTTC	-	TRBV23-1	TRBJ2-1	few
CASSLDSYGAGGVGTQYF	TGTGCCAGCAGCTTAGATTCGTATGGGGCAGGGGGCGTAGGGACCCAGTACTTC	TRBD1	TRBV11-2	TRBJ2-5	-
CASSPTGANTEAFF	TGTGCCAGCAGCCCGACAGGGGCAAACACTGAAGCTTTCTTT	TRBD1	TRBV4-2	TRBJ1-1	-
CASSFGRGDAQETQYF	TGTGCCAGCAGCTTCGGCAGGGGCGATGCGCAAGAGACCCAGTACTTC	-	TRBV11-3	TRBJ2-5	-
CASSTGTSTDTQYF	TGTGCCAGCAGCACCGGGACTAGCACAGATACGCAGTATTTT	-	TRBV7-2	TRBJ2-3	-
CASSLSGTGELFF	TGCGCCAGCAGCTTGAGCGGGACCGGGGAGCTGTTTTTT	-	TRBV5-1	TRBJ2-2	-
CSVDHRGSPYEQYF	TGCAGCGTCGACCACAGGGGGTCCCCCTACGAGCAGTACTTC	TRBD1	TRBV29-1	TRBJ2-7	-
CASSYTGFPGNTIYF	TGTGCCAGCAGCTATACAGGGTTTCCAGGAAACACCATATATTTT	-	TRBV14	TRBJ1-3	-
CSVQSGTGASVEETQYF	TGCAGCGTACAATCCGGGACAGGGGCCTCGGTCGAAGAGACCCAGTACTTC	TRBD1	TRBV29-1	TRBJ2-5	-
CASLDRANTQYF	TGTGCCAGCTTGGACAGGGCGAATACGCAGTATTTT	TRBD1	TRBV2	TRBJ2-3	-
CASSGGLRGSNEKLFF	TGTGCCAGCAGTGGGGGACTCAGGGGGTCTAATGAAAAACTGTTTTTT	TRBD1	TRBV28	TRBJ1-4	-
CASSLTGSSGANVLTF	TGCGCCAGCAGCTTGACAGGGAGCTCTGGGGCCAACGTCCTGACTTTC	-	TRBV5-1	TRBJ2-6	-
CASSVPGGPQHF	TGTGCCAGTAGTGTACCGGGGGGGCCCCAGCATTTT	-	TRBV19	TRBJ1-5	-
CASSFGTGGTEAFF	TGTGCCAGCAGCTTCGGGACAGGGGGCACTGAAGCTTTCTTT	TRBD1	TRBV7-3	TRBJ1-1	-